What follows describes a single T cell receptor beta chain. The antigen is unknown. This sample was included in a study of Tregs in tolerant kidney transplant recipients. The CDR3 runs 18 residues. CDR1 is SGHAT and CDR2 is FQNNGV in the germline V gene. V lost 1 base to trimming and J lost 2 bases, with 18 bases between them. Study results and caveats: No direct test of biological reproducibility was done here.

TCRdb's table, derived via immunoSEQ multiplex PCR, lists solely in-frame clones and lacks some. The table shows 240,000 or so clones, with 84% occurring only once. V and J are TRBV11-2 and TRBJ1-5, with D perhaps matching TRBD1 (5 bases). This TCR was sampled from a human donor in good health. Source material: CD4+ T cells from blood. The CDR3 DNA follows: TGTGCCAGCAGCTTAGGGCTCGCGGGGGGGGAAGGCAATCAGCCCCAGCATTTT. It codes for CASSLGLAGGEGNQPQHF.